This T cell receptor (beta chain) was sequenced during a study of Ad26.COV2.S vaccination and SARS-CoV-2 variants (dated by TCRdb to the early 2020s). About the study as a whole: Vaccine-arm donors were drawn from COV1001, a multicentre, randomized, double-blind, placebo-controlled phase I-IIa trial of Ad26.COV2.S in healthy adults. Ad26.COV2.S was administered intramuscularly at 5 x 10^10 or 1 x 10^11 viral particles, either as a single shot or as two shots given 56 days apart. The specificity and breadth of SARS-CoV-2-reactive T cell receptors after Ad26.COV2.S vaccination were assessed by TCRbeta repertoire sequencing. A total of about 30 samples were included in the TCR-sequenced set, comprising about 20 Ad26.COV2.S vaccine recipients, 5 placebo recipients and 8 SARS-CoV-2 convalescent individuals. Participants in the trial were split at random into five groups of five each, receiving low-dose or high-dose Ad26.COV2.S once or twice, or else placebo on both occasions. Investigators remained blinded to trial group allocation during experiments and outcome assessment. Study-wide findings and limitations: Comparable non-spike TCR breadth was observed between vaccine and placebo recipients, consistent with only spike being contained in the vaccine. After vaccination, spike-specific CD8+ and CD4+ T cell responses were reported to show substantial breadth. Compared with placebo recipients, Ad26.COV2.S recipients showed higher spike-specific TCR breadth (P = 0.0014). According to the authors, total T cell responses may have been underestimated by the TCR breadth and depth analyses. Comparing responses between vaccine doses or regimens was not something the study was powered to do.

As encoded in the germline V gene, CDR1 is MGHRA while CDR2 is YSYEKL. The germline V end is reduced by 4 bases and the J end by 3 bases; junction bases left unmatched: 7. The CDR3, cysteine through phenylalanine, is 15 amino acids long. CDR3 DNA is the only sequence kept; it has 45 bases, read in frame from the first base. For this clone: Its antigen is not yet known. Base quality data are lacking; no much larger clone is found one base away.

The intended sense of this specimen's treatment or condition label: some 20 received Ad26.COV2.S at low or high dose, single or two shots; roughly 5 received placebo; per-sample allocation not given. For vaccine and placebo recipients, the sequenced repertoires came from samples collected on day 63 after the first injection. In Cohort 1b, roughly 26 adults aged 18-55 years were enrolled at a single site in Boston, USA, between 29 July and 7 August 2020. Ad26.COV2.S was a replication-incompetent adenovirus type 26 vector expressing a prefusion-stabilized SARS-CoV-2 spike protein from the original Wuhan strain. TCRbeta CDR3 regions were sequenced with the immunoSEQ Assay. After extraction, genomic DNA underwent amplification by bias-controlled multiplex PCR, followed by high-throughput sequencing. The authors processed their data as follows. To quantify the absolute abundance of each unique TCRbeta CDR3 region, sequences were collapsed and filtered. T cell fraction was estimated by normalization of TCRbeta template counts to usable DNA, with usable DNA being measured through amplification of reference genes present in all nucleated cells. Repertoire TCRs were annotated as SARS-CoV-2-specific when V gene, CDR3 amino acid sequence and J gene were exactly matched to a known reactive TCR set. The reference SARS-CoV-2 TCR set came from MIRA and was filtered for enrichment in COVID-19-positive ImmuneCODE repertoires, removing public or cross-reactive TCRs. Drawing on the MIRA antigens, annotated TCRs were analysed further at the level of specific ORF or position within ORF. Breadth was defined as annotated unique rearrangements over total unique productive rearrangements; depth was the summed frequency of those rearrangements. Two-sided Wilcoxon rank-sum tests were applied when comparing TCR breadth between groups. TCRdb's version of the immuneACCESS table is confined to in-frame rearrangements and falls short of the full clone set. An unresolved V gene accounts for under half of the shortfall where checked; the remainder is of unknown origin. V and J calls and clone size are those listed in that table; D and trimming were worked out from the DNA. This sample has 350,000 to 400,000 clones in its table, and approximately 91% of those were observed once. 3.5% of the sample is taken by the ten largest.

This specimen was peripheral blood, taken in a trial of Ad26.COV2.S vaccine versus placebo. This receptor was identified in a person between 18 and 59 years old who received the Ad26.COV2.S COVID-19 vaccine or a placebo. The chain joins TRBV4-1 to TRBJ1-2; TRBD1 aligns with 8 central bases. The CDR3 reads CASSPWTGSDYGYTF. Read as DNA, the sequence is TGCGCCAGCAGCCCCTGGACAGGGTCCGACTATGGCTACACCTTC.